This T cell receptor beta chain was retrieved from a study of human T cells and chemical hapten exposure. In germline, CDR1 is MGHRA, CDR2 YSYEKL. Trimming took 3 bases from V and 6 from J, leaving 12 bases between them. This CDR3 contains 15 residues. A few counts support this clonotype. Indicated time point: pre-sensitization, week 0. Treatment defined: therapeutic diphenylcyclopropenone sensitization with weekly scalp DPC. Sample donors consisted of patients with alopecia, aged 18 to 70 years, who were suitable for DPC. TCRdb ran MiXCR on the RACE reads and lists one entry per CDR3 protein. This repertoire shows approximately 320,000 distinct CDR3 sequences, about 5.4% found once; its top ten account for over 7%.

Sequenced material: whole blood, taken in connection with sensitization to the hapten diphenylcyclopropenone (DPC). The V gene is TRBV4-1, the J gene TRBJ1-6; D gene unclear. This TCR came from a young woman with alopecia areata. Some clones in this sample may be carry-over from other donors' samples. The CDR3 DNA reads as TGCGCCAGCAGCCAGTGGAGTGAACTTAATTCACCCCTCCACTTT. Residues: CASSQWSELNSPLHF.